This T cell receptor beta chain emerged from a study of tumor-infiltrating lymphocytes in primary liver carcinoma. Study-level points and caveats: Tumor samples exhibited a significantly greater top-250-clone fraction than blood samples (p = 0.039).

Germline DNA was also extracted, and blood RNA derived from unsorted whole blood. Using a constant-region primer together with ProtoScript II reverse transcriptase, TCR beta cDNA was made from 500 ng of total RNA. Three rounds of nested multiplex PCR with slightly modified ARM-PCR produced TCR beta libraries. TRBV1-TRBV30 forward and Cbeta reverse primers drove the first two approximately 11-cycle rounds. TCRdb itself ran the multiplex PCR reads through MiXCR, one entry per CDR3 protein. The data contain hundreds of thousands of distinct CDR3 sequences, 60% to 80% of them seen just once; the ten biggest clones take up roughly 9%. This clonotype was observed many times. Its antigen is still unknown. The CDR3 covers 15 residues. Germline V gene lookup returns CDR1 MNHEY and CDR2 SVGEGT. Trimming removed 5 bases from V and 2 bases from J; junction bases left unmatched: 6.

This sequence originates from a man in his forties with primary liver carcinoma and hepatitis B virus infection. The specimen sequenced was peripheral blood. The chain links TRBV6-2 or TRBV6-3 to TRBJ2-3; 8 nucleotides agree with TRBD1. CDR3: CASSLTGVTTDTQYF. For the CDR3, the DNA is TGTGCCAGCAGTCTGACAGGGGTTACCACAGATACGCAGTATTTT.